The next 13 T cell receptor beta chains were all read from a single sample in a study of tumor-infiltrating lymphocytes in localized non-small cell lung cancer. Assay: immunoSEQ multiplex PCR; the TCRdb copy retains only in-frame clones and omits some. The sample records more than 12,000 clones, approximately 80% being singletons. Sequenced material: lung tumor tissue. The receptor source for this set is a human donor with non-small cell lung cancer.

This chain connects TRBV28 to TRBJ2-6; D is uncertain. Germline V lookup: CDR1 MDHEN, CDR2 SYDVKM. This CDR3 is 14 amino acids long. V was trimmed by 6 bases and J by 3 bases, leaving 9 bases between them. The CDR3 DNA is TGTGCCAGCAGGGATCTTAGTGGGGCCAACGTCCTGACTTTC. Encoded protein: CASRDLSGANVLTF.

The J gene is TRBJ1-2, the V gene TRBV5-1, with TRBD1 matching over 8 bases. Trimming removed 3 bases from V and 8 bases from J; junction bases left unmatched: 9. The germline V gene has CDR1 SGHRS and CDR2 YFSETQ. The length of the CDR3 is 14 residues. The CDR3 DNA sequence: TGCGCCAGCAGCTCCGGCCAGGGGGCGCGCGGCTACACCTTC. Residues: CASSSGQGARGYTF.

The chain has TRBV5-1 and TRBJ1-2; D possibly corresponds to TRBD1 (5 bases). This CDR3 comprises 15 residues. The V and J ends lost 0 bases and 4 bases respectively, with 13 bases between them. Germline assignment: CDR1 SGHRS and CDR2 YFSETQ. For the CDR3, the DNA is TGCGCCAGCAGCTTGGCCTGGGACGGAAGCTATGGCTACACCTTC. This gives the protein CASSLAWDGSYGYTF. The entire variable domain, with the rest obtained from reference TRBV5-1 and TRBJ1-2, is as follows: KAGVTQTPRYLIKTRGQQVTLSCSPISGHRSVSWYQQTPGQGLQFLFEYFSETQRNKGNFPGRFSGRQFSNSRSEMNVSTLELGDSALYLCASSLAWDGSYGYTFGSGTRLTVV.

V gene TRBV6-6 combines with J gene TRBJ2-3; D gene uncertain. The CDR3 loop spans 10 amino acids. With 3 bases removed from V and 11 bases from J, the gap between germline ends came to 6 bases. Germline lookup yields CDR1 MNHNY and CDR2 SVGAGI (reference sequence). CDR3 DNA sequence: TGTGCCAGCAGTTATACTGTGCAGTATTTT. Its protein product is CASSYTVQYF.

DNA for the CDR3: TGTGCCAGCAGCGGGAAACTAGCGGGTATTTTTATGGTCTCCTACGAGCAGTACTTC. Translation gives CASSGKLAGIFMVSYEQYF. This chain links TRBV5-6 with TRBJ2-7; 9 bases line up with TRBD2. Germline trimming cut 4 bases from V and 0 bases from J; bases unmatched to any gene: 17. The CDR3 contains 19 residues. The germline CDR1 and CDR2 sequences are SGHDT and YYEEEE.

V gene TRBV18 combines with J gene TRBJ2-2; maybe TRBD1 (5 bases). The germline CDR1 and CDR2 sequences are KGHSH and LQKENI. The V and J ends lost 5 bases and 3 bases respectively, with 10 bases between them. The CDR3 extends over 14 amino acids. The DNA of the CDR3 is TGTGCCAGCTCAGTAGACAGTTACACCGGGGAGCTGTTTTTT. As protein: CASSVDSYTGELFF.

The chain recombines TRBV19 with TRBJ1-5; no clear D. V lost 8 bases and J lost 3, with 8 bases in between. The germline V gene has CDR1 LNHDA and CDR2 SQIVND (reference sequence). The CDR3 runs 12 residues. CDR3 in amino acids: CASLDHNQPQHF. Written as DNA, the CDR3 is TGTGCCAGTTTGGACCACAATCAGCCCCAGCATTTT.

This CDR3 reads CASSLRGDPRTEAFF. CDR3 in DNA: TGCGCCAGCAGCTTGCGGGGGGACCCTCGGACTGAAGCTTTCTTT. The gene calls are TRBV5-1 and TRBJ1-1, with TRBD1 as a possible D gene (5 bases). Germline V CDR1 and CDR2: SGHRS, YFSETQ. The CDR3 runs to 15 residues. V lost 1 base, J lost 5 bases, and 15 bases lay in between. Full variable domain (missing parts from reference TRBV5-1 and TRBJ1-1): KAGVTQTPRYLIKTRGQQVTLSCSPISGHRSVSWYQQTPGQGLQFLFEYFSETQRNKGNFPGRFSGRQFSNSRSEMNVSTLELGDSALYLCASSLRGDPRTEAFFGQGTRLTVV.

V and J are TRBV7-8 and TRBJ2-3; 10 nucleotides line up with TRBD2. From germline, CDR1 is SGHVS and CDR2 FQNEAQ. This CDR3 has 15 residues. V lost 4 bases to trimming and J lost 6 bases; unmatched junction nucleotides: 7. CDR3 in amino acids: CASSWGSGRFDTQYF. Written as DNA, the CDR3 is TGTGCCAGCAGCTGGGGTAGCGGGAGGTTTGATACGCAGTATTTT.

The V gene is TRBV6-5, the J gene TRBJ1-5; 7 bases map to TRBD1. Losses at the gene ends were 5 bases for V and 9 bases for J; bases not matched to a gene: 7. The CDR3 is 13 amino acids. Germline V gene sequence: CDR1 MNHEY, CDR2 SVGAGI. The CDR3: CASSTGVRRPQHF. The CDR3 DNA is TGTGCCAGCAGTACAGGGGTTCGTCGGCCCCAGCATTTT.

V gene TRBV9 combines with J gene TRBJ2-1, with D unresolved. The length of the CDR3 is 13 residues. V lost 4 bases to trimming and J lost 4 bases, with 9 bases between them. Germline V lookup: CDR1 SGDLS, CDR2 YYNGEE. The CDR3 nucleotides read TGTGCCAGCAGCCCAAGAGCGTACAATGAGCAGTTCTTC. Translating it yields CASSPRAYNEQFF.

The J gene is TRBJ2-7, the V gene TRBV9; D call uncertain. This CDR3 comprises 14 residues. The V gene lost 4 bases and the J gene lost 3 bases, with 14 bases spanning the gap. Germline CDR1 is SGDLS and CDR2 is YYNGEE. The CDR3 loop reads CASSPTETLYEQYF. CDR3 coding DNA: TGTGCCAGCAGCCCAACCGAAACGCTCTACGAGCAGTACTTC.

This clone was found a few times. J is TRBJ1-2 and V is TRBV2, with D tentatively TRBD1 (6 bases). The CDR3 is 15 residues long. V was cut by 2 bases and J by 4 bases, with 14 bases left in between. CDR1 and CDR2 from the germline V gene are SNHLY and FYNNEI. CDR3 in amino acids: CASSESGGRVYGYTF. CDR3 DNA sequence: TGTGCCAGCAGTGAAAGCGGGGGCCGGGTCTATGGCTACACCTTC.